Given below is one T cell receptor beta chain in context. Its antigen is undetermined. These data belong to a study of blood T cells in healthy people across ages. Alongside a J-beta primer mix, a sample-barcoded 5' primer served in a second PCR lasting about 7 to 12 cycles. A template-switch adaptor that had 12 random nucleotides put a tag on each cDNA molecule. MiXCR, run by TCRdb on the 5' RACE reads, gives a single entry per CDR3 protein. The sample carries some 1,500,000 distinct CDR3 sequences, 35% to 45% recorded once. Points from the study as a whole: Long-lived and aged donors differed, with more naive CD4+ cells and higher diversity in the long-lived. CMV infection status of these donors was not known. The percentage of naive T cells correlated strongly with TCR beta diversity.

V lost 1 base and J lost 1, with 8 bases in between. Looked up from germline, CDR1 is GTSNPN and CDR2 is SVGIG (reference sequence). This CDR3 is built from 13 residues. Sequenced: blood. The clonotype originates from a woman between 18 and 29 years old in good health. The J gene is TRBJ2-7, the V gene TRBV30; tentative D call: TRBD1 (5 bases). CDR3 coding DNA: TGTGCCTGGAGTGGGCAGGGTTCCTACGAGCAGTACTTC. Its protein is CAWSGQGSYEQYF.